This TCR beta chain was captured in a study of Ad26.COV2.S vaccination and SARS-CoV-2 variants. Sequenced by immunoSEQ multiplex PCR; TCRdb stores in-frame clones only, minus some. The sample holds around 380,000 clones, about 85% seen once. Treatment meaning: approximately 18 received Ad26.COV2.S at low or high dose, single or two shots; 5 received placebo; per-sample allocation not given. Sampling was performed 63 days after the first vaccine or placebo injection. With regard to this clone: The antigen is unknown. The sample contains more than one DNA sequence encoding this CDR3.

V lost 3 bases and J 5 bases, leaving 13 bases between the germline ends. Germline values: CDR1 SGHTA, CDR2 FQGNSA. The CDR3 runs 14 residues. The study's findings and limits: Breadth, reportedly substantial, characterized the spike-specific CD8+ and CD4+ T cell responses after vaccination. The TCR breadth and depth analyses may have produced an underestimate of total T cell responses.

This clonotype originated in a person aged 18-60 years who received the Ad26.COV2.S COVID-19 vaccine or a placebo. Source: peripheral blood, taken in a trial of Ad26.COV2.S vaccine versus placebo. This chain connects TRBV7-2 to TRBJ2-5, with D possibly being TRBD2 (6 bases). The CDR3 coding sequence is TGTGCCAGCAGCTTGATGGGGGGAAGGGAGACCCAGTACTTC. It is translated as CASSLMGGRETQYF.